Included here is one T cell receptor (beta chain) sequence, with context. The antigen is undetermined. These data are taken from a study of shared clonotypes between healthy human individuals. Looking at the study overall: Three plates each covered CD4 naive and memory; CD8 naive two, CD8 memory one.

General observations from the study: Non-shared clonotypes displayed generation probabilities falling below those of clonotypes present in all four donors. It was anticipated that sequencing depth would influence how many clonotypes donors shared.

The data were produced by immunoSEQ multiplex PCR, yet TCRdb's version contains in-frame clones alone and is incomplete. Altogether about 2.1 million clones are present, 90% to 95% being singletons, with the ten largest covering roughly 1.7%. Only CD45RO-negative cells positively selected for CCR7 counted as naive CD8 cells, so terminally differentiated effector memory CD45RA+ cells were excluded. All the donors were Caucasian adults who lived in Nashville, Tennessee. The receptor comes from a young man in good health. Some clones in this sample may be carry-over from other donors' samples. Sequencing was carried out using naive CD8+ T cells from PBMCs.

Here the CDR3 reads CASSVVGGVGGELFF. Written as DNA, the CDR3 is TGTGCCAGCAGCGTAGTGGGAGGGGTAGGCGGGGAGCTGTTTTTT. The V and J genes are TRBV9 and TRBJ2-2, with 7 bases aligning to TRBD2. CDR3 size: 15 residues. The germline CDR1 and CDR2 sequences are SGDLS and YYNGEE. Trimming took 0 bases from V and 7 from J; bases not matched to a gene: 6.